This T cell receptor beta chain originates from a study of blood T cell repertoires in COVID-19. Turning to the study itself: The cDNA or gDNA used as material had been derived from T cells, B-cell-depleted T cells, or PBMCs.

V gave up 7 bases and J gave up 7 bases; unmatched junction bases: 7. The CDR3 is 13 residues long. Germline CDR1 and CDR2: MNHEY and SVGAGI. Using immunoSEQ multiplex PCR, the repertoire was profiled, and TCRdb retains in-frame clones only, with some absent. The sample lists nearly 95,000 clones, 87% occurring once. The sequence was obtained from a woman older than 75 with acute or convalescent COVID-19. Sequenced: peripheral blood. The V and J genes are TRBV6-5 and TRBJ2-7; 10 nucleotides align to TRBD1. CDR3 bases: TGTGCCAGCAAAAGACAGGGGGCGCGGGAGCAGTACTTC. Protein product: CASKRQGAREQYF.